The rows below give T cell receptor beta chains drawn from one sample of a study of blood T cells in healthy people across ages. Using its own MiXCR run on the 5' RACE reads, TCRdb lists one record per CDR3 protein. The sample lists hundreds of thousands of distinct CDR3 sequences; around 32% were seen once. The sequencing sample was made of blood. Receptors were obtained from a woman older than 75 in good health. Both conserved end residues are part of each CDR3. D genes are given only for firm matches. Part of the rows lack a size; the others show once, few, many or a class for expanded clones.

v_gene: TRBV20-1; j_gene: TRBJ2-7; d_gene: .; abundance: .; CDR3aa: CSARDPTSSYEQYF; CDR3nt: TGCAGTGCTAGAGACCCGACTAGTTCCTACGAGCAGTACTTC
v_gene: TRBV6-5; j_gene: TRBJ1-2; d_gene: .; abundance: many; CDR3aa: CASSPDYWNYGYTF; CDR3nt: TGTGCCAGCAGTCCAGACTACTGGAACTATGGCTACACCTTC
v_gene: TRBV30; j_gene: TRBJ1-5; d_gene: .; abundance: .; CDR3aa: CAWSVKQANQPQHF; CDR3nt: TGTGCCTGGAGTGTGAAGCAGGCCAATCAGCCCCAGCATTTT
v_gene: TRBV6-5; j_gene: TRBJ1-5; d_gene: .; abundance: many; CDR3aa: CASKKGGNQPQHF; CDR3nt: TGTGCCAGCAAGAAGGGTGGCAATCAGCCCCAGCATTTT
v_gene: TRBV6-1; j_gene: TRBJ1-1; d_gene: .; abundance: once; CDR3aa: CASSDTGRAFF; CDR3nt: TGTGCCAGCAGTGACACAGGGAGAGCTTTCTTT
v_gene: TRBV20-1; j_gene: TRBJ2-2; d_gene: .; abundance: few; CDR3aa: CSARVQGNTGELFF; CDR3nt: TGCAGTGCTAGGGTGCAGGGTAACACCGGGGAGCTGTTTTTT
v_gene: TRBV20-1; j_gene: TRBJ2-3; d_gene: .; abundance: .; CDR3aa: CSARGSRGSFSSTDTQYF; CDR3nt: TGCAGTGCTAGAGGTAGCAGGGGTTCCTTTTCTAGCACAGATACGCAGTATTTT
v_gene: TRBV5-1; j_gene: TRBJ2-2; d_gene: .; abundance: .; CDR3aa: CASSLEADLSTGELFF; CDR3nt: TGCGCCAGCAGCTTGGAGGCAGACCTTAGCACCGGGGAGCTGTTTTTT
v_gene: TRBV3-1; j_gene: TRBJ1-2; d_gene: .; abundance: few; CDR3aa: CASSHRWDAGGYTF; CDR3nt: TGTGCCAGCAGCCACCGATGGGATGCGGGAGGCTACACCTTC
v_gene: TRBV11-2; j_gene: TRBJ2-5; d_gene: .; abundance: once; CDR3aa: CASSLLPEANPQFF; CDR3nt: TGTGCCAGCAGCTTATTGCCAGAAGCAAATCCCCAGTTTTTC
v_gene: TRBV20-1; j_gene: TRBJ2-5; d_gene: TRBD1; abundance: .; CDR3aa: CSATGTGGTGVETQYF; CDR3nt: TGCAGTGCTACCGGAACTGGGGGGACAGGGGTCGAGACCCAGTACTTC
v_gene: TRBV30; j_gene: TRBJ1-4; d_gene: .; abundance: .; CDR3aa: CAWTAGGNNEKLFF; CDR3nt: TGTGCCTGGACCGCCGGTGGCAATAATGAAAAACTGTTTTTT
v_gene: TRBV30; j_gene: TRBJ1-6; d_gene: .; abundance: .; CDR3aa: CAWSVRGPDNSPLHF; CDR3nt: TGTGCCTGGAGTGTACGGGGACCGGATAATTCACCCCTCCACTTT
v_gene: TRBV7-9; j_gene: TRBJ1-1; d_gene: .; abundance: .; CDR3aa: CASSWTRPEAFF; CDR3nt: TGTGCCAGCAGCTGGACCCGGCCTGAAGCTTTCTTT
v_gene: TRBV27; j_gene: TRBJ2-7; d_gene: .; abundance: many; CDR3aa: CASTRMGSGSYEQYF; CDR3nt: TGTGCCAGCACCCGAATGGGCTCTGGGTCCTACGAGCAGTACTTC